This T cell receptor (beta chain) stems from a study of T cell repertoires in MIS-A myocarditis. The method was immunoSEQ multiplex PCR; TCRdb's version includes in-frame clones alone and lacks a portion of them. Of approximately 7,200 clones in the sample, 78% were seen once. CDR3 length: 16 residues. Germline assignment: CDR1 KGHDR and CDR2 SFDVKD. V dropped 3 bases and J dropped 5 bases, with 18 bases sitting between them. The origin of this receptor is a man in his late teens or twenties with fulminant myocarditis from multisystem inflammatory syndrome in adults (MIS-A) after COVID-19. The rearrangement uses TRBV24-1 and TRBJ2-5, with D hard to call. Specimen: right inferior lung lobe tissue obtained at autopsy. CDR3 in amino acids: CATSDPLDGAAETQYF. The CDR3 bases are TGTGCCACCAGTGATCCGCTAGACGGAGCCGCGGAGACCCAGTACTTC.